Shown below are 18 T cell receptor beta chains from a single sample sequenced in a study of T cell responses to AZD1222 COVID-19 vaccine. The assay was immunoSEQ multiplex PCR, and TCRdb's table has in-frame clones only and misses some. The table has some 170,000 clones, approximately 94% seen once. Sequencing was performed on peripheral blood, taken on day 0 of AZD1222 vaccination. The receptors shown here come from an adult in good health.

Only a few counts were recorded for this clone. The chain joins TRBV19 to TRBJ2-2; no definite D call. V lost 4 bases, J lost 0 bases, and 9 bases lay in between. The CDR3 runs to 15 residues. CDR1 LNHDA and CDR2 SQIVND come from the germline V gene (reference sequence). CDR3 residues: CASSNRFANTGELFF. The DNA of the CDR3 is TGTGCCAGTAGTAACCGGTTTGCGAACACCGGGGAGCTGTTTTTT.

The rearrangement uses TRBV4-2 and TRBJ1-5; possibly TRBD1 for D (6 bases). With 3 bases removed from V and 4 bases from J, the gap between germline ends came to 10 bases. The germline CDR1 and CDR2 sequences are LGHNA and YNFKEQ. CDR3 length: 14 residues. DNA for the CDR3: TGTGCCAGCAGCCAGGACCAGGGGAATCAGCCCCAGCATTTT. It yields the protein CASSQDQGNQPQHF.

Worth noting for this clone: This same CDR3 is encoded by further DNA sequences in the sample. The chain combines TRBV9 with TRBJ1-2; D is possibly TRBD1 (5 bases). This CDR3 is built from 14 residues. V lost 0 bases, J lost 2 bases, and 8 bases lay in between. Germline lookup yields CDR1 SGDLS and CDR2 YYNGEE. Here the CDR3 DNA reads TGTGCCAGCAGCGTAGGCAGGGCAAACTATGGCTACACCTTC. As protein: CASSVGRANYGYTF.

The rearrangement joins TRBV30 to TRBJ1-6; D perhaps matches TRBD1 (5 bases). The ends were cut back, 4 bases at V and 7 bases at J, with 11 bases in the middle. There are 13 residues in the CDR3. The germline V gene has CDR1 GTSNPN and CDR2 SVGIG (reference sequence). CDR3 region: CAWKLGGNSPLHF. CDR3 bases: TGTGCCTGGAAATTGGGGGGGAATTCACCCCTCCACTTT.

The chain is built from TRBV9 and TRBJ2-2; D call uncertain. The V and J ends lost 0 bases and 3 bases respectively, with 6 bases between them. The germline V gene encodes CDR1 SGDLS and CDR2 YYNGEE. This CDR3 has 14 amino acids. CDR3 amino acids: CASSVVGHTGELFF. For the CDR3, the DNA is TGTGCCAGCAGCGTAGTAGGCCACACCGGGGAGCTGTTTTTT.

Notes on this clone: At one of its ends the junction is not consistent with the germline gene, which may arise from a read error. J is TRBJ2-1 and V is TRBV30; the D is unclear. The CDR3 contains 16 residues. Germline CDR1 GTSNPN, CDR2 SVGIG (reference sequence). Written as DNA, the CDR3 is TGTGCCTGGAGTGGTAGTATGGGGTTCCACTACGATGAGCAGTTCTTC. Translation: CAWSGSMGFHYDEQFF.

V is TRBV19 and J is TRBJ2-1; no reliable D call. Germline CDR1 LNHDA, CDR2 SQIVND (reference sequence). Trimming pared 7 bases from V and 0 bases from J, leaving 13 bases between. The CDR3 loop spans 15 amino acids. CDR3 DNA sequence: TGTGCCAGTACCCTAGACCGGAGCTCCTACAATGAGCAGTTCTTC. This sequence encodes CASTLDRSSYNEQFF. Full variable domain (remainder filled in from reference TRBV19 and TRBJ2-1): DGGITQSPKYLFRKEGQNVTLSCEQNLNHDAMYWYRQDPGQGLRLIYYSQIVNDFQKGDIAEGYSVSREKKESFPLTVTSAQKNPTAFYLCASTLDRSSYNEQFFGPGTRLTVL.

The rearrangement uses TRBV27 and TRBJ2-2; 8 positions agree with TRBD1. Germline V gene data show CDR1 as MNHEY and CDR2 as SMNVEV (reference sequence). This CDR3 has 14 residues. The trim removed 4 bases at V and 7 bases at J, leaving 5 bases unmatched. The CDR3 is CASSWTGFNGELFF. Here the CDR3 DNA reads TGTGCCAGCAGTTGGACAGGGTTTAACGGGGAGCTGTTTTTT.

The V and J genes are TRBV6-5 and TRBJ2-7, with 8 bases matching TRBD1. This CDR3 is built from 14 residues. Germline CDR1 is MNHEY and CDR2 is SVGAGI. Trimming took 5 bases from V and 1 from J; bases not matched to a gene: 4. The CDR3 DNA is TGTGCCAGCAGTCTTGACAGGGGTTCCTACGAGCAGTACTTC. It specifies CASSLDRGSYEQYF.

The chain combines TRBV30 with TRBJ1-1; D gene unclear. CDR1 and CDR2 from the germline V gene are GTSNPN and SVGIG (reference sequence). The CDR3 totals 12 residues. Trimming left V 3 bases short and J 5 bases short, with 10 bases between. CDR3 DNA sequence: TGTGCCTGGAGGTACGGGTGGACTGAAGCTTTCTTT. It is translated as CAWRYGWTEAFF.

This clone was seen a single time. The chain has TRBV29-1 and TRBJ1-1; D ambiguous. Trimming stripped 6 bases from V and 1 base from J, with 9 bases between. The germline V gene has CDR1 SQVTM and CDR2 ANQGSEA. The CDR3 is 12 amino acids. The CDR3 region is CSVDKGNTEAFF. CDR3 bases: TGCAGCGTCGATAAAGGGAACACTGAAGCTTTCTTT.

This sequence joins TRBV3-1 (or the pseudogene TRBV3-2) and TRBJ1-2, with D unresolved. The V end was cut by 0 bases, the J end by 0 bases, with 8 bases between. The CDR3 runs to 15 residues. Germline V gene data show CDR1 as LGHDT and CDR2 as YNNKEL (reference sequence). The CDR3: CASSQELLANYGYTF. In DNA, the CDR3 is TGTGCCAGCAGCCAAGAGCTTTTAGCTAACTATGGCTACACCTTC.

The chain couples TRBV19 to TRBJ1-1, with D perhaps TRBD1 (6 bases). Germline lookup yields CDR1 LNHDA and CDR2 SQIVND (reference sequence). V lost 9 bases, J lost 0 bases, and 11 bases lay in between. This CDR3 is 13 amino acids long. DNA for the CDR3: TGTGCCAGCAGGGGTCCCATGAACACTGAAGCTTTCTTT. Its translation: CASRGPMNTEAFF.

The chain recombines TRBV3-1 (or the pseudogene TRBV3-2) with TRBJ1-1; 10 bases agree with TRBD1. CDR1 is LGHDT, CDR2 YNNKEL, per germline (reference sequence). Germline trimming cut 8 bases from V and 0 bases from J; bases unmatched to any gene: 6. The CDR3 consists of 15 residues. CDR3: CASGRDRGLNTEAFF. The CDR3 nucleotides read TGTGCCAGCGGCCGGGACAGGGGTCTGAACACTGAAGCTTTCTTT.

The chain links TRBV7-9 to TRBJ2-7; 8 nucleotides agree with TRBD1. J was trimmed by 3 bases and V by 2 bases; bases with no gene match: 6. This CDR3 is built from 15 residues. CDR1 and CDR2 (germline): SEHNR, FQNEAQ (reference sequence). CDR3 amino acids: CASSLMLGTGYEQYF. The CDR3 nucleotides read TGTGCCAGCAGCTTAATGCTGGGGACAGGCTACGAGCAGTACTTC.

The rearrangement joins TRBV7-8 to TRBJ2-7, with TRBD1 matching 9 bases. The ends lost 1 base at V and 3 bases at J; junction bases unmatched: 7. The CDR3 consists of 16 residues. The V gene's germline CDR1 is SGHVS and CDR2 FQNEAQ. The CDR3 coding sequence is TGTGCCAGCAGCTTAGGGGGTTGGGGACAGGGCTACGAGCAGTACTTC. It translates to CASSLGGWGQGYEQYF.

This chain uses TRBV7-9 with TRBJ1-4, with TRBD1 matching over 12 bases. Germline CDR1 reads SEHNR; CDR2 reads FQNEAQ (reference sequence). V was clipped by 3 bases and J by 7 bases; unmatched bases: 9. The CDR3 consists of 17 residues. In nucleotides, the CDR3 is TGTGCCAGCAGCTTGTTGGGACAGGGGGCTAGTGGTGAAAAACTGTTTTTT. Amino acid sequence: CASSLLGQGASGEKLFF. Looking up the rest from reference TRBV7-9 and TRBJ1-4 gives the full variable domain: DTGVSQNPRHKITKRGQNVTFRCDPISEHNRLYWYRQTLGQGPEFLTYFQNEAQLEKSRLLSDRFSAERPKGSFSTLEIQRTEQGDSAMYLCASSLLGQGASGEKLFFGSGTQLSVL.

The chain employs TRBV6-5 and TRBJ1-2, with a tentative D call TRBD1 (6 bases). The germline V gene encodes CDR1 MNHEY and CDR2 SVGAGI. V lost 6 bases and J 6 bases, leaving 11 bases between the germline ends. The CDR3 consists of 12 residues. DNA of the CDR3: TGTGCCAGCAGCGGGACACACGATGGCTACACCTTC. Amino acid sequence: CASSGTHDGYTF.